This TCR beta chain was identified during a study of shared clonotypes between healthy human individuals. CDR1 and CDR2 (germline): MNHNS, SASEGT. The V and J ends lost 0 bases and 2 bases respectively, with 11 bases between them. This CDR3 has 16 amino acids. Assay used: immunoSEQ multiplex PCR; TCRdb lists only in-frame clones, some missing. The sample lists under 850,000 clones; over 55% were seen once. Input material: memory CD4+ T cells sorted from blood. Described subset: CD45RA-negative fraction. The V call is TRBV6-1, the J call TRBJ2-1; D not certain. This receptor was obtained from a woman in her twenties or thirties in good health. This chain's CDR3 is CASSEALRFPYNEQFF. DNA of the CDR3: TGTGCCAGCAGTGAAGCGCTAAGGTTCCCCTACAATGAGCAGTTCTTC.